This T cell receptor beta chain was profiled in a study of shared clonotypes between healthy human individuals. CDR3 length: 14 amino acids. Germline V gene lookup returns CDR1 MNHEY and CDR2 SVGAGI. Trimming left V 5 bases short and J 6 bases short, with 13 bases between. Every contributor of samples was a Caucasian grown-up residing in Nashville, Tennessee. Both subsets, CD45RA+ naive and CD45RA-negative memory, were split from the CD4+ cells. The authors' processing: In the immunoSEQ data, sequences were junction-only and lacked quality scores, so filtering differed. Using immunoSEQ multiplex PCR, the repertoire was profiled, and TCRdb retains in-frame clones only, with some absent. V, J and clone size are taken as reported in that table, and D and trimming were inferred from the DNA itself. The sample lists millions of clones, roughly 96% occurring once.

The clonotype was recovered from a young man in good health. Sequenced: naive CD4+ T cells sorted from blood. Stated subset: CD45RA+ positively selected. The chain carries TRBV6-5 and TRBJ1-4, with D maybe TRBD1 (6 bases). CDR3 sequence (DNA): TGTGCCAGCAGTACCAGACAGGACCATGAAAAACTGTTTTTT. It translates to CASSTRQDHEKLFF.